This T cell receptor (beta chain) was sequenced for a study of blood T cell repertoires in COVID-19 (dated by TCRdb to 2020 to 2022). For the study in its entirety: Samples covering the acute and convalescent phases of COVID-19 were provided by collaborators in the United States, Italy and Spain. A freely available public database, intended as a resource for researchers studying the immune response to SARS-CoV-2, is where the repertoires were released. The sample metadata nearly always contained a de-identified subject ID, COVID-19 status, age in years and sex. The samples were drawn from two sources: the first 160 participants of the ongoing ImmuneRACE study, and 1,200 or so subjects contributed by 6 global collaborators. Where HLA class I and class II types were available, the types were taken from metadata supplied by the sample provider, not from assay-based typing. The prospective study material was composed of cDNA or gDNA derived from T cells, B-cell-depleted T cells, or PBMCs. Subjects who had been exposed to COVID-19, were actively infected with it, or had recovered from it provided the deeply sampled blood TCRbeta repertoires that made up the dataset.

In Seattle, one collaborating source enrolled patients while the infection was active and tracked those patients longitudinally over the course of disease. Each collaborating institution followed its own protocols to collect whole blood in K2EDTA tubes. For TCRbeta analysis, collaborators shipped samples as frozen whole blood, isolated PBMCs, or DNA extracted from either of those sample types. Reading the germline V gene (reference sequence) gives CDR1 MNHEY and CDR2 SMNVEV. Inclusive of the bounding cysteine and phenylalanine, the CDR3 is 15 residues long. Just CDR3 DNA is preserved here, 45 bases in frame from base 1. The trim is 2 bases for V and 3 bases for J, with a gap of 14 bases between the germline ends. The immunoSEQ Assay, a bias-controlled multiplex PCR, was used to amplify TCRbeta CDR3 regions from genomic DNA. Per the original workflow: Within the assay, amplification of reference gene primers was used to estimate how many nucleated cells each sample contained. Sequence reads were collapsed and filtered to measure the absolute abundance of every unique TCRbeta CDR3 rearrangement. For each sample, productive Simpson clonality was calculated by taking the square root of Simpson's diversity index across productive rearrangements. The clones in this table, taken by TCRdb from immuneACCESS, are in-frame only. Not every clone is retained; where verified, under half of the shortfall comes from an unresolved V gene, and the cause of the rest is unknown. Clone size and the V and J calls come from that table; the DNA yielded D and trimming. The sample data list roughly 350,000 clones, and about nine tenths of these were observed just once. The ten largest clones represent about 6.7% of the sample.

Broad study findings and their caveats: How much clinical and demographic metadata was included differed by source and by participant, and the metadata was provided uncurated.

Comment on this clone: Its cognate antigen has yet to be identified. One base away there is no much larger clone; base qualities are not given.

Sequenced input: peripheral blood. The chain is encoded by TRBV27 joined to TRBJ2-7; matching of 7 bases hints at TRBD2 as the D gene. The TCR originated in a woman aged 70-85 years with COVID-19, enrolled during active disease. At the DNA level, the sequence is TGTGCCAGCAGTTTACGGTGGGGGGGCCTCTACGAGCAGTACTTC. It translates as CASSLRWGGLYEQYF.